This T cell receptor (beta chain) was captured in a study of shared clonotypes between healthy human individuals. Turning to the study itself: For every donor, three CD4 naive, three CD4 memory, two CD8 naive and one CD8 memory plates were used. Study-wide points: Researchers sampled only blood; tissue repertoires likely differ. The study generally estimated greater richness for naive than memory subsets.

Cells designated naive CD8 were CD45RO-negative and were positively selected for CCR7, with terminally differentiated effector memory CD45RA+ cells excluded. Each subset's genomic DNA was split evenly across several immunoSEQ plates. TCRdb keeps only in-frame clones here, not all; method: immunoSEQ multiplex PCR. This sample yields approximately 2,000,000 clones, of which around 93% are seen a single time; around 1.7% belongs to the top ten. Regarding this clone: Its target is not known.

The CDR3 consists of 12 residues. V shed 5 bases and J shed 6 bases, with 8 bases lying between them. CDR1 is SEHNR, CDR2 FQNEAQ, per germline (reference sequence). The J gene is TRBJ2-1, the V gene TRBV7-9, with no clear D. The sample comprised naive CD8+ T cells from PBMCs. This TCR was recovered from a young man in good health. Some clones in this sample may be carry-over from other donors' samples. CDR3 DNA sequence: TGTGCCAGCAGCCCACACAGCAATGAGCAGTTCTTC. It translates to CASSPHSNEQFF.